The rows below give T cell receptor beta chains drawn from one sample of a study of T cells in tumors after PD-1 blockade. Data came from immunoSEQ multiplex PCR; TCRdb stores just in-frame clones and leaves some out. The table lists approximately 47,000 clones, roughly 80% of them singletons. This sample comprised PBMCs, obtained before anti-PD-1 therapy. These receptors all stem from a human donor with advanced basal cell or squamous cell carcinoma (not recorded which). Each CDR3 is given with its conserved first and last residue. Each record gives: V gene, J gene, clone size, D gene, CDR3 DNA, CDR3 protein. A D gene is named only where the DNA matches it firmly. Not every row has a clone size; where given, it reads once, few, many or a size class.

>TRBV5-1|TRBJ2-2|.|.
TGCGCCAGCAGCTTGGGACAGCACACCGGGGAGCTGTTTTTT
CASSLGQHTGELFF
>TRBV7-8|TRBJ1-1|once|.
TGTGCCAGCAGCCTGTTCCGGACAGTTGTCGCTGAAGCTTTCTTT
CASSLFRTVVAEAFF
>TRBV24-1|TRBJ2-3|.|.
TGTGCCACCAGTGATCCCTCTGGGGATGGGGGCACAGATACGCAGTATTTT
CATSDPSGDGGTDTQYF
>TRBV6-1|TRBJ2-7|.|TRBD1
TGTGCCAGCAGTGAAGGGACAGGGGATGGCTACGAGCAGTACTTC
CASSEGTGDGYEQYF
>TRBV3-1/TRBV3-2|TRBJ2-7|few|.
TGTGCCAGCAGCCAAGGGGCCCAAGTCGCCGGCGAGCAGTACTTC
CASSQGAQVAGEQYF
>TRBV6-5|TRBJ2-6|.|.
TGTGCCAGCACTGGGGCCAACGTCCTGACTTTC
CASTGANVLTF
>TRBV10-2|TRBJ2-7|few|.
TGCGCCAGCAGTGCGGGCGGGGTGGGCTACGAGCAGTACTTC
CASSAGGVGYEQYF
>TRBV10-2|TRBJ2-5|.|.
TGCGCCAGCAGTGTTAATGCGGGACCCACCCAGTACTTC
CASSVNAGPTQYF
>TRBV5-1|TRBJ2-7|.|TRBD1
TGCGCCAGCAGTCCACAGGGGGCCTCCTACGAGCAGTACTTC
CASSPQGASYEQYF
>TRBV10-3|TRBJ2-3|.|.
TGTGCCATCAGTACAGCCACAGATACGCAGTATTTT
CAISTATDTQYF
>TRBV2|TRBJ2-7|.|.
TGTGCCAGCAGTGAAAGGGACGGACAATACGAGCAGTACTTC
CASSERDGQYEQYF
>TRBV18|TRBJ1-1|once|TRBD1
TGTGCCAGCTCACCCCCCGGGACAGGCCAGAACACTGAAGCTTTCTTT
CASSPPGTGQNTEAFF
>TRBV6-5|TRBJ1-1|medium-sized|.
TGTGCCAGCAGTTATGAAGGTATCCCTGAAGCTTTCTTT
CASSYEGIPEAFF
>TRBV6-5|TRBJ1-5|once|TRBD1
TGTGCCAGCAGACTGGACAGGGGAGATCAGCCCCAGCATTTT
CASRLDRGDQPQHF
>TRBV4-2|TRBJ2-3|.|.
TGTGCCAGCAGCCAAGATCAGGTAGGAGATACGCAGTATTTT
CASSQDQVGDTQYF
>TRBV4-1|TRBJ1-2|.|.
TGCGCCAGCAGCCAAACCGCGGGGACTACGGCGTATGGCTACACCTTC
CASSQTAGTTAYGYTF
>TRBV9|TRBJ2-1|few|.
TGTGCCAGCAGCGTAGAGGATGAGCAGTTCTTC
CASSVEDEQFF
>TRBV11-3|TRBJ2-7|medium-sized|.
TGTGCCAGCAGCTTAGGCGTAGCAGCCTCCTACGAGCAGTACTTC
CASSLGVAASYEQYF
>TRBV5-1|TRBJ2-5|.|TRBD1
TGCGCCAGCAGCCCTCCCGGGACAGAAGAGACCCAGTACTTC
CASSPPGTEETQYF
>TRBV9|TRBJ2-3|.|.
TGTGCCAGCAGCGTAGCGTCGGGGGCTAGTGATACGCAGTATTTT
CASSVASGASDTQYF
>TRBV6-1|TRBJ2-7|.|.
TGTGCCAGCAGTGAAGGTGGGGGGAGCTCCTACGAGCAGTACTTC
CASSEGGGSSYEQYF
>TRBV4-2|TRBJ1-1|.|.
TGTGCCAGCAGCCCAGACACGACACAGAACACTGAAGCTTTCTTT
CASSPDTTQNTEAFF
>TRBV4-1|TRBJ2-1|.|.
TGCGCCAGCAGCCAAGTCGACCCCAATGAGCAGTTCTTC
CASSQVDPNEQFF
>TRBV24-1|TRBJ2-7|.|.
TGTGCCACCAGTCCAGACAACTCCTACGAGCAGTACTTC
CATSPDNSYEQYF
>TRBV18|TRBJ2-7|.|.
TGTGCCAGCTCACCGGGAGACTCAAGGGTTGAGCAGTACTTC
CASSPGDSRVEQYF
>TRBV7-9|TRBJ2-5|.|TRBD2
TGTGCCAGCAGCTTAATACTAGCGGGAGGGGAGACCCAGTACTTC
CASSLILAGGETQYF
>TRBV2|TRBJ2-3|.|.
TGTGCCGGGGGCATGGGGCAGGCGCAGTATTTT
CAGGMGQAQYF
>TRBV28|TRBJ2-7|.|TRBD1
TGTGCCAGCAGTACAGGACAGGGCGACTACGAGCAGTACTTC
CASSTGQGDYEQYF